The 11 T cell receptor beta chains below were found in one sample sequenced in a study of blood T cell repertoires in COVID-19. Some clones are missing from TCRdb's copy, which holds only in-frame ones; the method was immunoSEQ multiplex PCR. This table has around 300,000 clones, 88% appearing once. The sample consisted of PBMCs or T cells enriched from blood (not recorded which). These receptors originate from a man under 40 who had recovered from COVID-19.

V and J are TRBV14 and TRBJ2-7; a weak D match, TRBD1 (5 bases). With 7 bases removed from V and 3 bases from J, the gap between germline ends came to 13 bases. This CDR3 has 13 amino acids. Germline lookup yields CDR1 SGHDN and CDR2 FVKESK. CDR3 sequence reads: CASNEDKRYEQYF. The CDR3 DNA reads TGTGCCAGCAACGAGGACAAGCGCTACGAGCAGTACTTC.

The V gene is TRBV5-1, the J gene TRBJ2-7; 7 bases match TRBD2. This CDR3 comprises 16 residues. Per germline, CDR1 SGHRS and CDR2 YFSETQ. Trimming at V came to 3 bases and at J to 2 bases, leaving 11 bases not matched to a gene. The CDR3 sequence is CASSSRVGGEPYEQYF. The CDR3 region has the DNA TGCGCCAGCAGCTCCAGGGTGGGAGGGGAACCCTACGAGCAGTACTTC. The full variable domain, in which reference TRBV5-1 and TRBJ2-7 provide the parts outside the CDR3, is KAGVTQTPRYLIKTRGQQVTLSCSPISGHRSVSWYQQTPGQGLQFLFEYFSETQRNKGNFPGRFSGRQFSNSRSEMNVSTLELGDSALYLCASSSRVGGEPYEQYFGPGTRLTVT.

V is TRBV5-6 and J is TRBJ1-2, with 7 bases lining up with TRBD1. The trim removed 4 bases at V and 5 bases at J, leaving 2 bases unmatched. The CDR3 extends over 12 amino acids. Looked up from germline, CDR1 is SGHDT and CDR2 is YYEEEE. CDR3 DNA: TGTGCCAGCAGCAGGGACAGTTATGGCTACACCTTC. This gives the protein CASSRDSYGYTF. Using reference TRBV5-6 and TRBJ1-2 for the parts outside the CDR3, the full variable domain is DAGVTQSPTHLIKTRGQQVTLRCSPKSGHDTVSWYQQALGQGPQFIFQYYEEEERQRGNFPDRFSGHQFPNYSSELNVNALLLGDSALYLCASSRDSYGYTFGSGTRLTVV.

This clone was recorded many times. This chain uses TRBV28 with TRBJ2-7, with D uncertain. Trimming stripped 1 base from V and 6 bases from J, with 16 bases between. The CDR3 contains 15 residues. Germline-derived CDR1 and CDR2 are MDHEN and SYDVKM. Here the CDR3 DNA reads TGTGCCAGCAGTTTATCATACGGAGAGACTTCCGAGCAGTACTTC. Residues: CASSLSYGETSEQYF.

This clone was detected once. A read error may produce the germline difference seen at one junction end. The chain employs TRBV7-9 and TRBJ1-2, with TRBD1 identical over 7 bases. This CDR3 spans 14 amino acids. Germline V CDR1 and CDR2: SEHNR, FQNEAQ (reference sequence). The CDR3 sequence: CASSTRGANYGYTF. The CDR3 DNA sequence: TGTGCCAGCAGCACCAGGGGGGCTAATTATGGCTACACCTTC.

The chain combines TRBV4-2 with TRBJ2-7; D uncertain. This CDR3 has 14 residues. Germline V gives CDR1 LGHNA, CDR2 YNFKEQ. The ends were cut back, 0 bases at V and 4 bases at J, with 10 bases in the middle. The CDR3 region is CASSQDWSGYEQYF. The DNA for the CDR3 is TGTGCCAGCAGCCAAGATTGGAGTGGATACGAGCAGTACTTC.

This sequence joins TRBV28 and TRBJ2-4; D not certain. The V and J ends lost 6 bases and 6 bases respectively, with 18 bases between them. This CDR3 spans 15 amino acids. CDR1 MDHEN and CDR2 SYDVKM come from the germline V gene. CDR3 in DNA: TGTGCCAGCAGCTCCCCCGAGGTAGCCGGAAACATTCAGTACTTC. It yields the protein CASSSPEVAGNIQYF.

The chain carries TRBV9 and TRBJ2-5; D possibly corresponds to TRBD1 (6 bases). V gave up 0 bases and J gave up 5 bases, with 11 bases separating them. CDR1 is SGDLS, CDR2 YYNGEE, per germline. The CDR3 is 14 residues long. As DNA, the CDR3 is TGTGCCAGCAGCGTAGCTAAGGGGGTGGAGACCCAGTACTTC. It codes for CASSVAKGVETQYF.

The V and J genes are TRBV3-1 (or the pseudogene TRBV3-2) and TRBJ2-3; tentative D call: TRBD2 (5 bases). In germline, CDR1 is LGHDT, CDR2 YNNKEL (reference sequence). The CDR3 runs 18 residues. Deletions cut 1 base from V and 0 bases from J, with 17 bases between. CDR3 protein: CASSQAQILGKSTDTQYF. The CDR3 coding sequence is TGTGCCAGCAGCCAAGCCCAGATACTAGGGAAGAGCACAGATACGCAGTATTTT.

The chain joins TRBV10-2 to TRBJ1-1; D may be TRBD1 (5 bases). In germline, CDR1 is WSHSY, CDR2 SAAADI. The CDR3 has 10 residues. Trimming took 10 bases from V and 8 from J, leaving 11 bases between them. For the CDR3, the DNA is TGCGCCACCCTAAACAGGGAAGCTTTCTTT. Encoded protein: CATLNREAFF.

The chain recombines TRBV9 with TRBJ1-4; TRBD1 aligns across 8 bases. Losses at the gene ends were 4 bases for V and 2 bases for J; bases not matched to a gene: 7. The CDR3 has 16 residues. Germline assignment: CDR1 SGDLS and CDR2 YYNGEE. CDR3 nucleotide sequence: TGTGCCAGCAGCCCCGGGACAGGAAGGACTAATGAAAAACTGTTTTTT. The encoded protein is CASSPGTGRTNEKLFF.